What follows are 16 T cell receptor beta chains derived from one specimen sequenced in a study of OX40 agonist ivuxolimab in advanced cancers. Repertoires were generated with immunoSEQ multiplex PCR, while TCRdb's copy carries only in-frame clones and drops some. The data show 95,000 to 100,000 clones, with around 91% seen just once and around 1.5% held by the top ten. Sequenced here: CD4+ or CD8+ T cells sorted from blood, sampled in a trial of the OX40 agonist ivuxolimab. The receptors were gathered from an adult with an advanced solid tumor such as melanoma, head and neck, liver or kidney cancer.

The rearrangement uses TRBV5-1 and TRBJ2-3, with 8 bases fitting TRBD2. The V gene end was trimmed by 6 bases and the J gene end by 5 bases; junction bases not matched to a gene: 11. Germline V gene lookup returns CDR1 SGHRS and CDR2 YFSETQ. This CDR3 is 15 amino acids long. The CDR3 protein is CASNFAAGAEDTQYF. CDR3 nucleotide sequence: TGCGCCAGCAATTTTGCAGCGGGAGCGGAAGATACGCAGTATTTT.

The chain combines TRBV6-6 with TRBJ1-4; TRBD1 agrees at 8 bases. Per germline, CDR1 MNHNY and CDR2 SVGAGI (reference sequence). The CDR3 runs to 15 residues. Trimming cost V 6 bases and J 5 bases; bases outside gene matches: 8. The CDR3 nucleotides read TGTGCCAGCAGGCCGCGGACAGGGCCAAATGAAAAACTGTTTTTT. As protein: CASRPRTGPNEKLFF.

The chain carries TRBV12-5 and TRBJ2-7; either TRBD1 or TRBD2 may fit D (5 bases each). Between the trimmed V and J ends, which lost 6 bases and 0 bases, there was a span of 18 bases. The CDR3 is 16 residues long. From germline, CDR1 is LGHNT and CDR2 FRNRAP. CDR3 protein: CASGSSMGPNSYEQYF. The CDR3 DNA reads as TGTGCTAGTGGATCTTCAATGGGACCCAACTCCTACGAGCAGTACTTC.

The V and J genes are TRBV2 and TRBJ2-1, with TRBD2 matching over 12 bases. This CDR3 contains 17 residues. Germline-derived CDR1 and CDR2 are SNHLY and FYNNEI. Unmatched junction bases numbered 11, after V lost 7 bases and J lost 4 bases. This CDR3 is CASTGLQLAGGYNEQFF. CDR3 nucleotide sequence: TGTGCCAGCACGGGTCTCCAGCTAGCGGGAGGGTACAATGAGCAGTTCTTC. Using reference TRBV2 and TRBJ2-1 for the parts outside the CDR3, the full variable domain is EPEVTQTPSHQVTQMGQEVILRCVPISNHLYFYWYRQILGQKVEFLVSFYNNEISEKSEIFDDQFSVERPDGSNFTLKIRSTKLEDSAMYFCASTGLQLAGGYNEQFFGPGTRLTVL.

The chain links TRBV28 to TRBJ1-1; tentative D call: TRBD1 (6 bases). The V gene's germline CDR1 is MDHEN and CDR2 SYDVKM. The CDR3 length is 15 residues. The V gene lost 5 bases and the J gene lost 6 bases, with 19 bases spanning the gap. The CDR3 loop is CASSKGLGGRSEAFF. CDR3 coding DNA: TGTGCCAGCAGTAAGGGGTTAGGGGGGAGGTCTGAAGCTTTCTTT. Looking up the rest from reference TRBV28 and TRBJ1-1 gives the full variable domain: DVKVTQSSRYLVKRTGEKVFLECVQDMDHENMFWYRQDPGLGLRLIYFSYDVKMKEKGDIPEGYSVSREKKERFSLILESASTNQTSMYLCASSKGLGGRSEAFFGQGTRLTVV.

The V call is TRBV29-1, the J call TRBJ1-1, with unresolved D. The germline V gene encodes CDR1 SQVTM and CDR2 ANQGSEA. CDR3 length: 14 residues. Trimming took off 4 bases at V and 5 bases at J, with 17 bases between the two ends. The CDR3 sequence is CSVGPGPKGTEAFF. The CDR3 DNA follows: TGCAGCGTTGGACCCGGGCCGAAGGGAACTGAAGCTTTCTTT.

The chain is built from TRBV6-6 and TRBJ2-7, with 9 bases fitting TRBD2. The germline V gene has CDR1 MNHNY and CDR2 SVGAGI (reference sequence). The length of the CDR3 is 14 residues. Trimming took 10 bases from V and 9 from J; bases not matched to a gene: 16. CDR3 loop: CATASSGTAVRQYF. The DNA of the CDR3 is TGTGCCACCGCATCTAGCGGGACTGCTGTTCGGCAGTACTTC.

The rearrangement joins TRBV19 to TRBJ1-4; D possibly corresponds to TRBD1 (5 bases). Germline CDR1 reads LNHDA; CDR2 reads SQIVND (reference sequence). The V end lost 3 bases, the J end lost 3 bases, and 14 bases lay between the germline ends. This CDR3 region has 16 residues. The CDR3, as DNA: TGTGCCAGTAGTATTTCGTCCCGGGGCCCTAATGAAAAACTGTTTTTT. It translates to CASSISSRGPNEKLFF.

The J gene is TRBJ2-4, the V gene TRBV7-4, with 14 positions matching TRBD2. The J segment lost 0 bases and the V segment lost 5 bases, leaving 9 bases of the junction unmatched. There are 19 residues in the CDR3. Germline V gene lookup returns CDR1 SGHVT and CDR2 SQSDAQ. CDR3 in amino acids: CASSPRGLAGELAKNIQYF. The CDR3 DNA sequence: TGTGCCAGCAGCCCACGGGGACTAGCGGGAGAACTAGCCAAAAACATTCAGTACTTC.

The chain combines TRBV21-1 with TRBJ2-7; the table's D call TRBD2 went unverified against the DNA. TRBV21-1 is described as a pseudogene. CDR3 length: 13 amino acids. CDR3 in DNA: TGTGCCAGCAGCAAAGTAGAAATTTCCGAGCAGTACTTC. Amino acids: CASSKVEISEQYF.

J is TRBJ2-2 and V is TRBV30; TRBD2 might be the D (6 bases). The CDR3 length is 14 residues. V was shortened by 4 bases and J by 5 bases, with 14 bases between the two germline ends. CDR1 is GTSNPN and CDR2 is SVGIG in the germline V gene (reference sequence). The CDR3 DNA follows: TGTGCCTGGAAAAAGGAGGGCGGAACCGGGGAGCTGTTTTTT. This gives the protein CAWKKEGGTGELFF. The full variable domain, completed using reference TRBV30 and TRBJ2-2, is SQTIHQWPATLVQPVGSPLSLECTVEGTSNPNLYWYRQAAGRGLQLLFYSVGIGQISSEVPQNLSASRPQDRQFILSSKKLLLSDSGFYLCAWKKEGGTGELFFGEGSRLTVL.

The V and J genes are TRBV6-5 and TRBJ1-4; D call uncertain. Trimming shortened V by 5 bases and J by 8 bases, and 9 bases separated the two germline ends. CDR1 is MNHEY and CDR2 is SVGAGI in the germline V gene. This CDR3 spans 12 amino acids. The CDR3 is CASSRTGEKLFF. The CDR3 DNA is TGTGCCAGCAGTCGGACGGGCGAAAAACTGTTTTTT.

This chain links TRBV19 with TRBJ2-2; D call uncertain. This CDR3 is 12 amino acids long. CDR1 is LNHDA and CDR2 is SQIVND in the germline V gene (reference sequence). Trimming left V 5 bases short and J 1 base short, with 2 bases between. For the CDR3, the DNA is TGTGCCAGTAGTGTGAACACCGGGGAGCTGTTTTTT. This gives the protein CASSVNTGELFF.

The rearrangement joins TRBV5-1 to TRBJ1-1; no definite D call. Trimming took off 0 bases at V and 2 bases at J, with 8 bases between the two ends. Germline V lookup: CDR1 SGHRS, CDR2 YFSETQ. The CDR3 totals 14 residues. The CDR3 sequence is CASSLDPTNTEAFF. CDR3 coding DNA: TGCGCCAGCAGCTTGGACCCCACAAACACTGAAGCTTTCTTT.

This chain uses TRBV18 with TRBJ1-5; D unclear. CDR3 length: 13 residues. CDR1 and CDR2 from the germline V gene are KGHSH and LQKENI. V lost 8 bases and J lost 1, with 9 bases in between. This CDR3 reads CASRLNSNQPQHF. The CDR3 nucleotides read TGTGCCAGCCGACTTAACAGCAATCAGCCCCAGCATTTT.

This chain connects TRBV7-2 to TRBJ2-4; 7 positions match TRBD2. This CDR3 has 18 amino acids. Germline CDR1 and CDR2: SGHTA and FQGNSA. The ends lost 3 bases at V and 2 bases at J; junction bases unmatched: 13. The CDR3 reads CASSLGVLAGSTKNIQYF. The DNA of the CDR3 is TGTGCCAGCAGCTTGGGGGTATTAGCGGGTTCAACCAAAAACATTCAGTACTTC.